The clone carrying this T cell receptor (beta chain) was seen a handful of times. Antigen specificity is unknown. CDR1 and CDR2 from the germline V gene are PRHDT and FYEKMQ (reference sequence). The CDR3 covers 16 residues. Trimming took 10 bases from V and 2 from J; bases not matched to a gene: 10. Individual cDNA molecules were tagged with unique molecular identifiers, the study reported. Using its own MiXCR run on the 5' RACE reads, TCRdb lists one record per CDR3 protein. The data show 85,000 to 100,000 distinct CDR3 sequences, roughly 11% seen once. This entry is derived from a study of early T cells in non-severe SARS-CoV-2 infection. For the study at large: Sequencing used unsorted whole-blood bulk RNA, so chains lack pairing. General study results and limits: VDJdb matching, biased toward anti-spike CD8 responses, missed private and CD4 specificities.

This clonotype was sampled from an adult who was a healthcare worker with PCR-confirmed SARS-CoV-2 infection or an uninfected control (not recorded which). The sample consisted of whole blood, taken at baseline. The chain employs TRBV13 and TRBJ2-3; TRBD2 matches at 12 bases. This chain's CDR3 is CATHRGLAGDTDTQYF. The CDR3 DNA sequence: TGTGCCACCCACCGGGGACTAGCGGGTGACACAGATACGCAGTATTTT.